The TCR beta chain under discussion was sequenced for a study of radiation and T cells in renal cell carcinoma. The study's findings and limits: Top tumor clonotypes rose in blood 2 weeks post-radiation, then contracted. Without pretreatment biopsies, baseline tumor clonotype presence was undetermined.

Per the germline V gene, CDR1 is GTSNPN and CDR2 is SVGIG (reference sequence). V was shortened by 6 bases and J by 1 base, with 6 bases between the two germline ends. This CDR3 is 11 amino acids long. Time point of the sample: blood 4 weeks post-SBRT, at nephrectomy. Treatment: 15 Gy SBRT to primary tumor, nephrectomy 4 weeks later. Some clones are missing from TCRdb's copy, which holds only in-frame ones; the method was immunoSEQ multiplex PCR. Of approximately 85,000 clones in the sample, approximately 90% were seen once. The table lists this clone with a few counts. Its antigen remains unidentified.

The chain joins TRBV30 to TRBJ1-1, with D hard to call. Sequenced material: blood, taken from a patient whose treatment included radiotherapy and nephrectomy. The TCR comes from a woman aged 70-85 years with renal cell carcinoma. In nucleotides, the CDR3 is TGTGCCTGTGGTACGAACACTGAAGCTTTCTTT. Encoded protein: CACGTNTEAFF. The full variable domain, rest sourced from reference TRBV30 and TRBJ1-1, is SQTIHQWPATLVQPVGSPLSLECTVEGTSNPNLYWYRQAAGRGLQLLFYSVGIGQISSEVPQNLSASRPQDRQFILSSKKLLLSDSGFYLCACGTNTEAFFGQGTRLTVV.